These T cell receptor beta chains were read from a single sample in a study of cytomegalovirus exposure and HLA in healthy donors. The repertoire was sequenced with immunoSEQ multiplex PCR; TCRdb's copy has only in-frame clones and lacks some. This sample yields 100,000 or so clones, of which around three quarters are seen a single time; over 5% belongs to the top ten. Sequenced: PBMCs. The receptors originated from a female donor in good health and CMV-seropositive. The CDR3 runs from the conserved cysteine through the conserved F or W. D genes are given only for firm matches. The size of a clone is reported for some rows only, either as once, few or many, or as a class for expanded clones.

v_gene	abundance	j_gene	d_gene	CDR3nt	CDR3aa
TRBV6-4	-	TRBJ2-1	TRBD2	TGTGCCAGCAGTGTGCGGGGGGGGCCGGATGAGCAGTTCTTC	CASSVRGGPDEQFF
TRBV5-5	-	TRBJ2-1	TRBD2	TGTGCCAGCAGCTGGAGCGGGGGGGCCAGGTATGAGCAGTTCTTC	CASSWSGGARYEQFF
TRBV5-1	-	TRBJ1-2	-	TGCGCCAGCAGCCCCGGGACACTATTTAACTATGGCTACACCTTC	CASSPGTLFNYGYTF
TRBV9	-	TRBJ2-1	-	TGTGCCAGCAGCCAAAACCAGGTGAATGAGCAGTTCTTC	CASSQNQVNEQFF
TRBV7-6	-	TRBJ2-3	-	TGTGCCAGCAGCTCGATGGGCCGGGGGAGGAACACAGATACGCAGTATTTT	CASSSMGRGRNTDTQYF
TRBV6-6	-	TRBJ1-4	-	TGTGCCAGCAGTTACGGCGGTAATGAAAAACTGTTTTTT	CASSYGGNEKLFF
TRBV19	-	TRBJ1-2	-	TGTGCCAGTAGTATTCCCGGGTCTGGCTACACCTTC	CASSIPGSGYTF
TRBV30	-	TRBJ1-4	-	TGTGCCTGGACATGGACATCTCCGAGGGAAAAACTGTTTTTT	CAWTWTSPREKLFF
TRBV5-8	-	TRBJ2-1	TRBD2	TGTGCCAGCAGCTTGTCCAGGACTAGCGGGTCTTACAATGAGCAGTTCTTC	CASSLSRTSGSYNEQFF
TRBV6-5	-	TRBJ2-7	TRBD2	TGTACCAGCAGCGCTGGCGGGGGACCTTACGAGCAGTACTTC	CTSSAGGGPYEQYF
TRBV5-4	-	TRBJ1-2	-	TGTGCCAGCAGCTTGCGCGCAAGCTATGGCTACACCTTC	CASSLRASYGYTF
TRBV28	-	TRBJ1-1	TRBD1	TGTGCCAGCAGTTCCCTCGGGGGGGACAGGGGATGGGTCACTGAAGCTTTCTTT	CASSSLGGDRGWVTEAFF
TRBV15	-	TRBJ1-1	TRBD1	TGTGCCACCAGGGACAGGGTAAACACTGAAGCTTTCTTT	CATRDRVNTEAFF
TRBV4-1	-	TRBJ2-1	TRBD2	TGCGCCAGCAGCCAAGATTGGGCTAGCGGGAGTATTATCTACAATGAGCAGTTCTTC	CASSQDWASGSIIYNEQFF
TRBV15	-	TRBJ1-4	-	TGTGCCACCAGCAGAGATCTAGAAGGAGGTGAAAAACTGTTTTTT	CATSRDLEGGEKLFF
TRBV5-5	-	TRBJ2-5	TRBD2	TGTGCCAGCACCAGGACTAGCGTATTACCCACCCAAGAGACCCAGTACTTC	CASTRTSVLPTQETQYF
TRBV29-1	once	TRBJ2-2	-	TGCAGCGTCGTGGTTGCGGGGGCTCTCACCGGGGAGCTGTTTTTT	CSVVVAGALTGELFF
TRBV7-8	-	TRBJ1-2	-	TGTGCCAGCAGCTCCCGGGGGGGCGGAGGCTACACCTTC	CASSSRGGGGYTF
TRBV5-4	-	TRBJ2-1	-	TGTGCCAGCAGCGCCAGGGTTATTGAGGAAAAGCAGTTCTTC	CASSARVIEEKQFF
TRBV7-3	-	TRBJ2-1	TRBD1	TGTGCCAGCAGCCGCCGGGACAGCCTATACAATGAGCAGTTCTTC	CASSRRDSLYNEQFF
TRBV28	few	TRBJ2-5	-	TGTGCCAGCAGTTCCCGCGTGACCCGGGCGGAGGAACAAGAGACCCAGTACTTC	CASSSRVTRAEEQETQYF
TRBV9	few	TRBJ2-5	TRBD2	TGTGCCAGCAGCGGACGGACTAGCGGACAAGAGACCCAGTACTTC	CASSGRTSGQETQYF
TRBV5-1	-	TRBJ1-3	-	TGCGCCAGCAGCCCGGACTTCTCGAGCTCTGGAAACACCATATATTTT	CASSPDFSSSGNTIYF
TRBV15	-	TRBJ2-7	TRBD2	TGTGCCACCAGCAGAGCTACTAGCGGGAGGAGGGAGCAGTACTTC	CATSRATSGRREQYF
TRBV4-3	few	TRBJ1-5	TRBD1	TGCGCCAGCAGTCGTGACAGGGTTAGACATCAGCCCCAGCATTTT	CASSRDRVRHQPQHF
TRBV11-1	once	TRBJ1-6	TRBD1	TGTGCCAGCAGCTCGCAGGGGGCTAATTCACCCCTCCACTTT	CASSSQGANSPLHF
TRBV30	-	TRBJ2-5	-	TGTGCCTGGATGGCGATGGGGGCCGGTGAGACCCAGTACTTC	CAWMAMGAGETQYF
TRBV18	-	TRBJ1-5	-	TGTGCCAGCTCACCGCCCACTTCCCAGCCCCAGCATTTT	CASSPPTSQPQHF
TRBV7-6	-	TRBJ2-2	TRBD1	TGTGCCAGCAGCTTAGGACAGGGGGGTACCGGGGAGCTGTTTTTT	CASSLGQGGTGELFF
TRBV7-7	-	TRBJ2-1	TRBD2	TGTGCTAGCAGCCCTTATAGCGGGAGCTCAAGTGAGCAGTTCTTC	CASSPYSGSSSEQFF
TRBV18	once	TRBJ2-1	TRBD2	TGTGCCAGCTCACCACTGGAACTAGCGGCCAATGAGCAGTTCTTC	CASSPLELAANEQFF
TRBV5-4	-	TRBJ2-5	TRBD2	TGTGCCAGCAGCTTGTTTGGGCTACTAGCGGGGGGAACAGAGACCCAGTACTTC	CASSLFGLLAGGTETQYF
TRBV28	once	TRBJ1-5	-	TGTGCCAGCAGTTTAGTACAGGGCGGTCAGCCCCAGCATTTT	CASSLVQGGQPQHF
TRBV7-9	-	TRBJ1-6	-	TGTGCCAGCAGCTTAGCACAGAGTACTTCACCCCTCCACTTT	CASSLAQSTSPLHF
TRBV5-1	-	TRBJ2-7	TRBD1	TGCGCCAGCAGCGAGGGACAGGCCTACGAGCAGTACTTC	CASSEGQAYEQYF
TRBV6-6	-	TRBJ1-1	TRBD1	TGTGCCAGCAGTTACCGGGACAGGGGAACTGAAGCTTTCTTT	CASSYRDRGTEAFF
TRBV19	-	TRBJ2-3	TRBD2	TGTGCCAGTAGACCTAGCGGAGTCTTGGGGGCAGATACGCAGTATTTT	CASRPSGVLGADTQYF
TRBV7-9	-	TRBJ1-5	-	TGTGCCAGCAGCCTCGAGGGGGGGATTCAGCCCCAGCATTTT	CASSLEGGIQPQHF
TRBV18	-	TRBJ2-1	TRBD2	TGTGCCAGCTCACCACCGTCGGCTAGCGGGAAGGATCTGTTCTTC	CASSPPSASGKDLFF
TRBV19	-	TRBJ2-5	-	TGTGCCAGTAGTATAACCAGGTCTCGCATAGAGACCCAGTACTTC	CASSITRSRIETQYF
TRBV6-6	-	TRBJ1-1	TRBD1	TGTGCCAGCAGTTACTCTCGACAGGGCTCTGAAGCTTTCTTT	CASSYSRQGSEAFF
TRBV10-2	-	TRBJ2-7	TRBD2	TGCGCCAGCAGTCTAGGGACTAGCGGGACCTACGAGCAGTACTTC	CASSLGTSGTYEQYF
TRBV7-9	-	TRBJ1-1	-	TGTGCCAGCAGCCAGGGAACGGGGGGCAAAACTGAAGCTTTCTTT	CASSQGTGGKTEAFF
TRBV9	-	TRBJ1-1	TRBD1	TGTGCCAGCAGCGTAGCTGGGACAGGAAGCACTGAAGCTTTCTTT	CASSVAGTGSTEAFF
TRBV7-9	-	TRBJ1-4	TRBD1	TGTGCCAGCAGCTTCGGGACAGGGGGTGAAAAACTGTTTTTT	CASSFGTGGEKLFF
TRBV5-1	few	TRBJ2-3	TRBD1	TGCGCCAGCAGCTCGGACAGGGGCCGCACAGATACGCAGTATTTT	CASSSDRGRTDTQYF
TRBV5-1	-	TRBJ2-3	TRBD2	TGCGCCAGCAGCTTGCGTCTAGCGGGCGTATCAGATACGCAGTATTTT	CASSLRLAGVSDTQYF
TRBV9	-	TRBJ2-7	-	TGTGCCAGCAGCGTAGATGAGGGGGGGCTCTACGAGCAGTACTTC	CASSVDEGGLYEQYF
TRBV5-4	-	TRBJ2-3	-	TGTGCCAGCAGCGTAGGGACTTCATTCACAGATACGCAGTATTTT	CASSVGTSFTDTQYF
TRBV19	-	TRBJ2-1	TRBD2	TGTGCCAGTAGGGAGCGGGGGGGCAGCAATGAGCAGTTCTTC	CASRERGGSNEQFF
TRBV4-1	few	TRBJ1-1	TRBD1	TGCGCCAGCAGCCAGGACAGGGCTCTTACTTCAGCTTTCTTT	CASSQDRALTSAFF
TRBV28	-	TRBJ1-2	TRBD1	TGTGCCAGCAGTTCCCCGGGACAGGGAGACACCTTC	CASSSPGQGDTF
TRBV29-1	-	TRBJ2-3	TRBD2	TGCAGCGTCGAGCGGGGGGGAGGTGCAGATACGCAGTATTTT	CSVERGGGADTQYF
TRBV7-9	-	TRBJ1-2	-	TGTGCCAGCAGCTTAGGCGATGGGGAGTCCCTTAACTATGGCTACACCTTC	CASSLGDGESLNYGYTF
TRBV6-1	-	TRBJ2-7	TRBD1	TGTGCCAGCAGTGACTGGGACAGGGGCCACGAGCAGTACTTC	CASSDWDRGHEQYF
TRBV5-1	-	TRBJ1-2	-	TGCGCCAGCAGCTTGGCCCCCGGACTGAGCTATGGCTACACCTTC	CASSLAPGLSYGYTF
TRBV18	-	TRBJ1-4	TRBD1	TGTGCCAGCTCGGACAGGGTCGGTGAAAAACTGTTTTTT	CASSDRVGEKLFF